This T cell receptor beta chain comes out of a study of shared clonotypes between healthy human individuals. The naive CD8 fraction comprised CD45RO-negative cells positively selected for CCR7 and excluded terminally differentiated effector memory CD45RA+ cells. Only Caucasian adults living in Nashville, Tennessee served as donors. This table comes from immunoSEQ multiplex PCR, and its TCRdb copy is limited to in-frame clones, with some not included. The table lists about 2.2 million clones, about 92% of them singletons. Sequencing used naive CD8+ T cells from PBMCs. The receptor was isolated from a man aged 18-30 years in good health. Some clones in this sample may be carry-over from other donors' samples.

This CDR3 reads CASSWGTSVSSYNEQFF. In nucleotides, the CDR3 is TGTGCCAGCAGCTGGGGGACTAGCGTCAGCTCCTACAATGAGCAGTTCTTC. The J gene is TRBJ2-1, the V gene TRBV5-6; 10 nucleotides match TRBD2. The CDR3 extends over 17 amino acids. The trim removed 3 bases at V and 0 bases at J, leaving 6 bases unmatched. Germline CDR1 is SGHDT and CDR2 is YYEEEE.